The subject of this entry is one TCR beta chain. Its antigen is still unknown. Base qualities are not provided; no much larger clone lies one nucleotide away. V loses 0 bases of germline sequence and J loses 4 bases, and the interval between the two ends is 7 bases. The CDR3 sequence holds 13 residues, the cysteine and phenylalanine included. CDR3 DNA only is kept here, 39 bases in frame from base 1. For CDR1 and CDR2, the germline V gene lists SGHRS and YFSETQ. This entry is derived from a study of blood T cell repertoires in COVID-19 (dated by TCRdb to 2018 to 2020). Study-level background: Samples covering the acute and convalescent phases of COVID-19 were provided by collaborators in the United States, Italy and Spain. A de-identified subject ID, COVID-19 status, age in years and sex were almost always included in the sample metadata. Where HLA class I and class II types were available, the types were taken from metadata supplied by the sample provider, not from assay-based typing. The repertoires were released in a freely available public database intended as a resource for research on the immune response to SARS-CoV-2. The prospective study material was composed of cDNA or gDNA derived from T cells, B-cell-depleted T cells, or PBMCs. Samples came from the ongoing ImmuneRACE study (first 160 participants) plus 1,254 subjects from 6 global collaborators. Deeply sampled blood TCRbeta repertoires from subjects exposed to, actively infected with, or recovered from COVID-19 were included in the dataset.

TCRbeta CDR3 regions were amplified from genomic DNA using the immunoSEQ Assay, a bias-controlled multiplex PCR. The paper's data handling went like this. The number of nucleated cells in each sample was estimated from the amplification of reference gene primers within the assay. Sequence reads were collapsed and filtered to measure the absolute abundance of every unique TCRbeta CDR3 rearrangement. For each sample, productive Simpson clonality was calculated by taking the square root of Simpson's diversity index across productive rearrangements. Sourced from immuneACCESS, this table was stored by TCRdb with only in-frame sequences that have V and J called. A share of the clones is absent; for the studies checked, an unresolved V gene accounts for under half, and the remainder has no known explanation. D and trimming were read from the DNA, whereas the V and J calls and clone size are those reported in that table. The sample table shows about 480,000 clones, and approximately 88% are seen once. The ten largest clones add up to roughly 1.9% of the sample.

Participants in the prospective study were aged roughly 18 to 100 years, lived in under 30 United States geographic areas, and enrolled through a virtual design. In the prospective study, cohorts were assigned on the basis of participant-reported clinical history obtained from a screening survey and a study questionnaire. Recovered participants in ImmuneRACE Cohort 3 were defined as having two consecutive negative NP/OP PCR tests, clearance from a healthcare professional, or resolution of symptoms. In the prospective study, whole blood, serum and a nasopharyngeal or oropharyngeal swab were collected from each participant by mobile phlebotomists. Prospective study participants could optionally give additional blood draws and questionnaires over a roughly two-month period. Before DNA extraction, prospective study blood samples were shipped either frozen or at room temperature. Broad study findings and their caveats: The quantity of clinical and demographic metadata differed by source and by participant and was supplied without curation.

The sequence derives from a woman aged 35 to 49 who had recovered from COVID-19. Sequenced input: PBMCs or T cells enriched from blood (not recorded which). The rearrangement combines TRBV5-1 with TRBJ1-1; possibly the D gene is TRBD1, per 6 matching bases. CDR3 region: CASSLEGVTEAFF. The base sequence is TGCGCCAGCAGCTTGGAGGGGGTCACTGAAGCTTTCTTT.